These 27 T cell receptor beta chains came from one sample sequenced in a study of Ad26.COV2.S vaccination and SARS-CoV-2 variants (dated by TCRdb to about 2021). The treatment or condition label of this sample denotes: roughly 19 received Ad26.COV2.S at low or high dose, single or two shots; five or six received placebo; per-sample allocation not given. Repertoires of vaccine and placebo recipients were sequenced from samples taken on day 63 after the first injection. Receptor libraries were prepared by the immunoSEQ multiplex PCR assay. This immuneACCESS table, as held by TCRdb, lists in-frame sequences with V and J called but not all clones. Of the missing ones, under half trace to an unresolved V gene in checked studies; the others have no known cause. The sample table shows 300,000 to 400,000 clones, and 86% are seen once. The ten top clones hold about 10% of the sample. Source: peripheral blood, taken in a trial of Ad26.COV2.S vaccine versus placebo. The receptor source for this set is a person aged 18-65 years who received the Ad26.COV2.S COVID-19 vaccine or a placebo.

This clone was recorded only once. J is TRBJ1-5 and V is TRBV11-2, with D maybe TRBD1 (5 bases). Germline CDR1 SGHAT, CDR2 FQNNGV. Trimming removed 8 bases at V and 3 bases at J, with 14 bases between. The CDR3 is made up of 14 amino acids. The CDR3 coding sequence is TGTGCCAGCGCTTTGGCAGGGCTCAATCAGCCCCAGCATTTT. This encodes CASALAGLNQPQHF.

This chain uses TRBV7-2 with TRBJ1-2; D is unclear. V was trimmed by 3 bases and J by 3 bases, leaving 11 bases between them. CDR1 and CDR2 (germline): SGHTA, FQGNSA. The CDR3 loop spans 14 amino acids. The CDR3 spells CASSFGVSDYGYTF. The CDR3 DNA sequence: TGTGCCAGCAGCTTTGGGGTCTCGGACTATGGCTACACCTTC. The whole variable domain, remainder taken from reference TRBV7-2 and TRBJ1-2, is GAGVSQSPSNKVTEKGKDVELRCDPISGHTALYWYRQSLGQGLEFLIYFQGNSAPDKSGLPSDRFSAERTGGSVSTLTIQRTQQEDSAVYLCASSFGVSDYGYTFGSGTRLTVV.

The chain joins TRBV30 to TRBJ1-3, with D possibly TRBD1 on 5 matching bases. This CDR3 has 16 amino acids. CDR1 GTSNPN and CDR2 SVGIG come from the germline V gene (reference sequence). Trimming stripped 1 base from V and 0 bases from J, with 13 bases between. DNA of the CDR3: TGTGCCTGGAGTGGAAAAGGGGCGAGCTCTGGAAACACCATATATTTT. Its protein product is CAWSGKGASSGNTIYF.

The chain links TRBV28 to TRBJ2-7; unclear D gene. The CDR3 sequence is 13 residues long. CDR1 MDHEN and CDR2 SYDVKM come from the germline V gene. V gave up 4 bases and J gave up 1 base, with 8 bases separating them. CDR3 residues: CASSYGVSYEQYF. In DNA form, the CDR3 reads TGTGCCAGCAGTTATGGGGTTTCCTACGAGCAGTACTTC.

This clone has just a few counts. The CDR3 sequence: CASSIYAGPKNIQYF. Here the CDR3 DNA reads TGTGCCAGTAGTATTTACGCGGGGCCCAAAAACATTCAGTACTTC. This chain connects TRBV19 to TRBJ2-4; D may be TRBD2 (6 bases). Germline CDR1 and CDR2: LNHDA and SQIVND (reference sequence). Trimming stripped 3 bases from V and 2 bases from J, with 11 bases between. This CDR3 is 15 amino acids long.

This CDR3 is CASQTQTGANVLTF. In nucleotides, the CDR3 is TGTGCCAGTCAAACCCAGACTGGGGCCAACGTCCTGACTTTC. The J gene is TRBJ2-6, the V gene TRBV19; D gene ambiguous. V lost 8 bases, J lost 2 bases, and 10 bases lay in between. Germline CDR1 and CDR2: LNHDA and SQIVND (reference sequence). The CDR3 is 14 residues long.

V and J are TRBV9 and TRBJ1-6, with 7 bases matching TRBD1. Germline-derived CDR1 and CDR2 are SGDLS and YYNGEE. V gave up 6 bases and J gave up 10 bases; unmatched junction bases: 7. This CDR3 is 13 amino acids long. CDR3 DNA sequence: TGTGCCAGCACAGGGGGGGTAGGCTCACCCCTCCACTTT. It yields the protein CASTGGVGSPLHF.

This chain joins TRBV14 and TRBJ1-6, with a weak D call TRBD1 (6 bases). CDR1 is SGHDN and CDR2 is FVKESK in the germline V gene. This CDR3 spans 14 amino acids. The germline V and J ends were trimmed by 5 bases and 9 bases, with 14 bases remaining between them. This CDR3 is CASSKGQGPSPLHF. In nucleotides, the CDR3 is TGTGCCAGCAGCAAGGGACAAGGTCCTTCACCCCTCCACTTT.

V is TRBV3-1 (or the pseudogene TRBV3-2) and J is TRBJ1-2; the D is unclear. The CDR3 has 17 residues. Trimming removed 1 base from V and 0 bases from J, with 15 bases in between. The germline V gene has CDR1 LGHDT and CDR2 YNNKEL (reference sequence). CDR3: CASSQVGYVRANYGYTF. Here the CDR3 DNA reads TGTGCCAGCAGCCAAGTCGGGTACGTCAGAGCTAACTATGGCTACACCTTC.

The chain is built from TRBV11-2 and TRBJ2-7; tentatively, D is TRBD1 (6 bases). The CDR3 runs 12 residues. Germline V gene data show CDR1 as SGHAT and CDR2 as FQNNGV. V shed 10 bases and J shed 6 bases, with 16 bases lying between them. The DNA of the CDR3 is TGTGCCACCGAAGGCAGGGGCTTCGAGCAGTACTTC. This encodes CATEGRGFEQYF.

The chain links TRBV4-2 to TRBJ2-1; no reliable D call. With 6 bases removed from V and 9 bases from J, the gap between germline ends came to 12 bases. Germline values: CDR1 LGHNA, CDR2 YNFKEQ. The CDR3 loop spans 12 amino acids. CDR3 sequence (DNA): TGTGCCAGCAGTACAGCTTCATCTGAGCAGTTCTTC. Translated: CASSTASSEQFF.

The chain has TRBV19 and TRBJ2-5; D gene unclear. Germline V gene lookup returns CDR1 LNHDA and CDR2 SQIVND (reference sequence). CDR3 length: 12 amino acids. The V and J ends lost 5 bases and 2 bases respectively, with 6 bases between them. The CDR3 loop reads CASSGIQETQYF. Written as DNA, the CDR3 is TGTGCCAGTAGTGGCATACAAGAGACCCAGTACTTC. Supplemented by reference TRBV19 and TRBJ2-5, the full variable domain reads DGGITQSPKYLFRKEGQNVTLSCEQNLNHDAMYWYRQDPGQGLRLIYYSQIVNDFQKGDIAEGYSVSREKKESFPLTVTSAQKNPTAFYLCASSGIQETQYFGPGTRLLVL.

This clone was picked up one time. The V call is TRBV28, the J call TRBJ1-1, with TRBD1 matching 7 bases. Germline V gives CDR1 MDHEN, CDR2 SYDVKM. This CDR3 is 12 amino acids long. The V and J ends lost 5 bases and 13 bases, in that order; junction bases with no gene match: 10. CDR3 residues: CASSIVDRDVFF. In nucleotides, the CDR3 is TGTGCCAGCAGTATTGTAGACAGGGACGTTTTCTTT.

This clone appeared a single time. The V gene is TRBV5-1, the J gene TRBJ2-7, with 8 bases matching TRBD2. The CDR3 consists of 15 residues. V shed 2 bases and J 5 bases; nucleotides not matched to a gene: 9. Germline lookup yields CDR1 SGHRS and CDR2 YFSETQ. The chain's CDR3 is CASSFRGGRPNEQYF. The CDR3, as DNA: TGCGCCAGCAGCTTTAGGGGCGGGAGGCCCAACGAGCAGTACTTC.

This sequence joins TRBV19 and TRBJ2-1, with D maybe TRBD1 (6 bases). The CDR3 length is 15 residues. Germline loops: CDR1 LNHDA, CDR2 SQIVND (reference sequence). With 4 bases removed from V and 4 bases from J, the gap between germline ends came to 14 bases. CDR3: CASSTTGQYYNEQFF. CDR3 in DNA: TGTGCCAGTAGTACTACGGGACAATATTACAATGAGCAGTTCTTC.

The chain employs TRBV20-1 and TRBJ2-1; 12 bases match TRBD1. V dropped 3 bases and J dropped 9; count of bases not matched to a gene: 6. This CDR3 comprises 14 residues. The germline V gene encodes CDR1 DFQATT and CDR2 SNEGSKA (reference sequence). The CDR3 DNA reads TGCAGTGCTAGTCCGGGACAGGGGGCTAGTGAGCAGTTCTTC. Translating gives CSASPGQGASEQFF.

V is TRBV12-3 or TRBV12-4 and J is TRBJ1-5; TRBD1 might be the D (6 bases). V lost 7 bases, J lost 6 bases, and 13 bases lay in between. The CDR3 is 13 amino acids. The CDR3: CASKIGGPQPQHF. The CDR3 region has the DNA TGTGCCAGCAAGATCGGGGGGCCTCAGCCCCAGCATTTT.

In regard to this clone: Other DNA sequences of this sample code for an identical CDR3. This chain joins TRBV11-2 and TRBJ1-1; D gene unclear. The V end was cut by 1 base, the J end by 4 bases, with 4 bases between. The CDR3 length is 12 residues. Germline V gene data show CDR1 as SGHAT and CDR2 as FQNNGV. DNA of the CDR3: TGTGCCAGCAGCTTAGGTCCCACTGAAGCTTTCTTT. It yields the protein CASSLGPTEAFF.

The genes are TRBV4-3 and TRBJ2-3; 11 positions agree with TRBD2. With 0 bases clipped from V and 3 bases from J, the junction kept 5 bases outside the gene matches. The CDR3 covers 17 residues. CDR1 is LGHNA and CDR2 is YSLEER in the germline V gene. Here the CDR3 DNA reads TGCGCCAGCAGCCAAGATCGAACTAGCGGGGGTACAGATACGCAGTATTTT. As protein: CASSQDRTSGGTDTQYF.

This clone was seen repeatedly, ten times or more. The J gene is TRBJ2-3, the V gene TRBV14, with 11 bases lining up with TRBD2. V was pared by 6 bases and J by 6 bases, with 8 bases of the junction left unmatched. Per the germline V gene, CDR1 is SGHDN and CDR2 is FVKESK. This CDR3 contains 15 residues. The CDR3 DNA sequence: TGTGCCAGCAGTAGGACTAGCGGGCCTCTGGATACGCAGTATTTT. Amino acids: CASSRTSGPLDTQYF.

V gene TRBV7-2 combines with J gene TRBJ2-1; possibly TRBD2 for D (6 bases). Germline V gene data show CDR1 as SGHTA and CDR2 as FQGNSA. The CDR3 extends over 13 amino acids. V lost 3 bases and J 4 bases, leaving 7 bases between the germline ends. The CDR3, as DNA: TGTGCCAGCAGCTTTGGAGGGTACAATGAGCAGTTCTTC. It yields the protein CASSFGGYNEQFF.

J is TRBJ2-3 and V is TRBV28, with 7 bases matching TRBD1. CDR1 is MDHEN and CDR2 is SYDVKM in the germline V gene. Losses at the gene ends were 6 bases for V and 2 bases for J; bases not matched to a gene: 11. The CDR3 has 16 residues. The CDR3 DNA follows: TGTGCCAGCAGCTACCCTCGACAGGGTACCACAGATACGCAGTATTTT. As protein: CASSYPRQGTTDTQYF.

This chain links TRBV7-9 with TRBJ2-7; 8 positions match TRBD2. The germline CDR1 and CDR2 sequences are SEHNR and FQNEAQ (reference sequence). V lost 3 bases and J lost 3; bases outside the gene matches: 4. There are 14 residues in the CDR3. In DNA form, the CDR3 reads TGTGCCAGCAGCTTTGCGGGGGGCCACTACGAGCAGTACTTC. Translation gives CASSFAGGHYEQYF.

DNA for the CDR3: TGTGCCAGCAGTGAAAGGCACAGGGCTTCCAGTGAGCAGTTCTTC. This encodes CASSERHRASSEQFF. This chain uses TRBV2 with TRBJ2-1, with TRBD1 as a possible D gene (6 bases). CDR1 is SNHLY, CDR2 FYNNEI, per germline. This CDR3 is 15 amino acids long. Deletions cut 2 bases from V and 9 bases from J, with 17 bases between.

On this clone: At one of its ends the junction is not consistent with the germline gene, which may arise from a read error. The gene calls are TRBV28 and TRBJ1-2; 7 bases are a match to TRBD1. Germline V gene data show CDR1 as MDHEN and CDR2 as SYDVKM. CDR3 length: 15 amino acids. The CDR3 sequence: CARRGGGGQDYGYTF. CDR3 bases: TGTGCCCGCAGGGGGGGTGGGGGGCAGGACTATGGCTACACCTTC.

V gene TRBV19 combines with J gene TRBJ2-7; a possible D gene is TRBD2 (6 bases). CDR3 length: 14 amino acids. Germline V lookup: CDR1 LNHDA, CDR2 SQIVND (reference sequence). The germline V and J ends were trimmed by 4 bases and 2 bases, with 12 bases remaining between them. The CDR3 DNA is TGTGCCAGTAGTAGGAGGGGCATGACCTACGAGCAGTACTTC. Translating it yields CASSRRGMTYEQYF. Full variable domain (outside the CDR3, taken from reference TRBV19 and TRBJ2-7): DGGITQSPKYLFRKEGQNVTLSCEQNLNHDAMYWYRQDPGQGLRLIYYSQIVNDFQKGDIAEGYSVSREKKESFPLTVTSAQKNPTAFYLCASSRRGMTYEQYFGPGTRLTVT.

The chain couples TRBV28 to TRBJ1-2; TRBD1 might be the D (6 bases). The V and J ends lost 2 bases and 4 bases respectively, with 17 bases between them. Germline V gives CDR1 MDHEN, CDR2 SYDVKM. CDR3 length: 16 amino acids. The CDR3 reads CASSLIPGGQSYGYTF. In DNA form, the CDR3 reads TGTGCCAGCAGTTTAATCCCCGGGGGGCAGAGCTATGGCTACACCTTC.